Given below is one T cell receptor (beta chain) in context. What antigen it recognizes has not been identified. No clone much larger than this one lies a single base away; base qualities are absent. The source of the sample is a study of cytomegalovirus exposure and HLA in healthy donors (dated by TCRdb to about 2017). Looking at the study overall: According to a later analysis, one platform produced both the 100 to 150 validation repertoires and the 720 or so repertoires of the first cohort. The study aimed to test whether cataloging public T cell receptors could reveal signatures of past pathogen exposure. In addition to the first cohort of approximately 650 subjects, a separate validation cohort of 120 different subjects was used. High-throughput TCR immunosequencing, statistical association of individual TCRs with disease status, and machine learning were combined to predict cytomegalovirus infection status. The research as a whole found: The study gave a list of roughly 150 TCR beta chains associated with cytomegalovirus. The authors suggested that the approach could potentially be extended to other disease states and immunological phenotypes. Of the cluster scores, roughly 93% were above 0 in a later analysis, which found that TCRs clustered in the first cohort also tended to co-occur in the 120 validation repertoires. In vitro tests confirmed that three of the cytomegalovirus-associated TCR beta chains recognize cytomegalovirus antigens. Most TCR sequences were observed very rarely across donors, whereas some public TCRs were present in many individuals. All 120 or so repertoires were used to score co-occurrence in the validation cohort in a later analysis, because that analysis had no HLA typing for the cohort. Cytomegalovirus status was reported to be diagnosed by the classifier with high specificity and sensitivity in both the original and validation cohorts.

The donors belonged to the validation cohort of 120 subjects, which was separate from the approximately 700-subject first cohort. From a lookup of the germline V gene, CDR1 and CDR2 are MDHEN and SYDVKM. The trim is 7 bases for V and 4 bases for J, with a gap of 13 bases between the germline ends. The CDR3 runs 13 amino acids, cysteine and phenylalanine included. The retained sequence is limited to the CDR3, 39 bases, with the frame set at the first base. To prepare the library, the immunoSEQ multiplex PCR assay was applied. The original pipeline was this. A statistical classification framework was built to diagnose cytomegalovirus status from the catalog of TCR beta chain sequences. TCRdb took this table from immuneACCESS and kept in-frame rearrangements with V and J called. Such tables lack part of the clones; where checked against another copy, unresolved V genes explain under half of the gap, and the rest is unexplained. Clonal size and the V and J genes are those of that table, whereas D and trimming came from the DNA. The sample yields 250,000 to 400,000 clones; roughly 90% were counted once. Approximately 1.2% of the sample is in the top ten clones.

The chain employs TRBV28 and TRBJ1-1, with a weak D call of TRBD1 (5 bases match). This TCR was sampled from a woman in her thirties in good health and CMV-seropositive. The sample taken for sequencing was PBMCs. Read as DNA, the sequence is TGTGCCAGCACCCGAGACAGACCCACTGAAGCTTTCTTT. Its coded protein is CASTRDRPTEAFF.